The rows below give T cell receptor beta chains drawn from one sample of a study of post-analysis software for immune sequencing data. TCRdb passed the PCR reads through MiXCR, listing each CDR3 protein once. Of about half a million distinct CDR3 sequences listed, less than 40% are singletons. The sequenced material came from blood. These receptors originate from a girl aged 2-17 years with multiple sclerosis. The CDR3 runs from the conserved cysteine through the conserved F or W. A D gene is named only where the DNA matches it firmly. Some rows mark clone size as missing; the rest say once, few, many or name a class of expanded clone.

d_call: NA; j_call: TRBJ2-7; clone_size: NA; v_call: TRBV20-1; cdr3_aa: CSASLGRGHEQYF; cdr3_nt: TGCAGTGCCTCCCTAGGTCGGGGGCACGAGCAGTACTTC
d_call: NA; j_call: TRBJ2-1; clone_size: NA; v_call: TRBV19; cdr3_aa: CASSIGDVEQFF; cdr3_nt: TGTGCCAGTAGTATAGGGGATGTAGAGCAGTTCTTC
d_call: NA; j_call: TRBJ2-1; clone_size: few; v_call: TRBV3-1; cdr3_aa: CASSPGRPLKFF; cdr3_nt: TGTGCCAGCAGCCCAGGGAGACCCCTTAAGTTCTTC
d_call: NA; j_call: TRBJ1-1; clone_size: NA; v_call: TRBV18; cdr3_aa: CASSPGTGTSLTEAFF; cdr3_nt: TGTGCCAGCTCACCAGGGACCGGGACGTCTCTTACTGAAGCTTTCTTT
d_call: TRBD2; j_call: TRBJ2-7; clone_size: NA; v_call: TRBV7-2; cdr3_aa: CASSSRRSGRGGWYEQYF; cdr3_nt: TGTGCCAGCAGCTCACGACGATCGGGGCGGGGGGGCTGGTACGAGCAGTACTTC
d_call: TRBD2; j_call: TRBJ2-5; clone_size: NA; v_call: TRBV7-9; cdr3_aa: CASRRGGGQETQYF; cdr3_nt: TGTGCCAGCAGACGGGGGGGCGGCCAAGAGACCCAGTACTTC
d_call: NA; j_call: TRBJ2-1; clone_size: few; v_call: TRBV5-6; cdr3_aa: CASSFNGAGRSNEQFF; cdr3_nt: TGTGCCAGCAGCTTCAACGGGGCGGGGAGGAGTAATGAGCAGTTCTTC
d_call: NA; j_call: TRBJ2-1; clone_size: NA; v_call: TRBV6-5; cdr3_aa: CASRLEGGVNCNEQFF; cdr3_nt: TGTGCCAGCAGATTGGAAGGGGGGGTTAACTGCAATGAGCAGTTCTTC
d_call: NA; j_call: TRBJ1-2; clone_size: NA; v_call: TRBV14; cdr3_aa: CASSQTRALIYGYTF; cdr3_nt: TGTGCCAGCAGCCAAACCAGGGCCCTAATTTATGGCTACACCTTC
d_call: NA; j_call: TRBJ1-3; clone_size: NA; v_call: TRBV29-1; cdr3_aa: CSVVWGLGNTIYF; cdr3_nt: TGCAGCGTGGTATGGGGGCTCGGAAACACCATATATTTT
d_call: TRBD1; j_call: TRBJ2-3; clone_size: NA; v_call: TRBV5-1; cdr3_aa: CASSLRGTGPDTQYF; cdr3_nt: TGCGCCAGCAGCTTGCGAGGGACAGGGCCTGATACGCAGTATTTT
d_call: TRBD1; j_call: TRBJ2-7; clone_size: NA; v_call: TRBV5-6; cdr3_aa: CASSLPGTGGGYEQYF; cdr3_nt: TGTGCCAGCAGCTTGCCCGGGACAGGCGGAGGGTACGAGCAGTACTTC
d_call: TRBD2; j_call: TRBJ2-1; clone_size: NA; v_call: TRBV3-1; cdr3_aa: CASSQGLAGGPNEQFF; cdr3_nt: TGTGCCAGCAGCCAAGGCCTAGCGGGGGGGCCCAATGAGCAGTTCTTC
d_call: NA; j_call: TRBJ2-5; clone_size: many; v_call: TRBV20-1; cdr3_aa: CSAASGDIRETQYF; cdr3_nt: TGCAGTGCAGCCTCCGGCGACATCCGTGAGACCCAGTACTTC
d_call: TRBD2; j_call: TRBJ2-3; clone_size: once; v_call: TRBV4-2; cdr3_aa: CASSREASGGPYTDTQYF; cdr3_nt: TGTGCCAGCAGTCGAGAAGCTAGCGGGGGCCCCTACACAGATACGCAGTATTTT
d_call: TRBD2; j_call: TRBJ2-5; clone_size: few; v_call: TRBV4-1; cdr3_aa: CASSQVTGLVRETQYF; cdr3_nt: TGCGCCAGCAGCCAAGTGACCGGACTAGTTAGGGAGACCCAGTACTTC
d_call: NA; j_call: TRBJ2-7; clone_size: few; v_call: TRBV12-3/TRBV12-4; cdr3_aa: CASSFGRRDEQYF; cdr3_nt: TGTGCCAGCAGTTTCGGCCGGAGGGACGAGCAGTACTTC
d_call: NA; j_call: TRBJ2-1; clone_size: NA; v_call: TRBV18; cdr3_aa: CASSRTRNEQFF; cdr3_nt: TGTGCCAGCTCTCGGACTCGCAATGAGCAGTTCTTC
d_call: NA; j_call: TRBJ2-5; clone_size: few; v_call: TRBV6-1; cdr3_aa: CASRYSPKETQYF; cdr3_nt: TGTGCCAGCAGGTACAGCCCTAAAGAGACCCAGTACTTC
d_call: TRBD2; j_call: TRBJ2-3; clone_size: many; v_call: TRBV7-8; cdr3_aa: CASSPGLAGGSDTQYF; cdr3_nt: TGTGCCAGCAGCCCCGGACTAGCGGGGGGGTCAGATACGCAGTATTTT
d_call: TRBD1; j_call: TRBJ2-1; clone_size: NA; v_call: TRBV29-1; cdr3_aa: CSATGTGYNEQFF; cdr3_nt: TGCAGCGCTACCGGGACAGGGTACAATGAGCAGTTCTTC
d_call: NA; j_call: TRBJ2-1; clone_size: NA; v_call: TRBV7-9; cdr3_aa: CASSLEAGIPYNEQFF; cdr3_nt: TGTGCCAGCAGCTTAGAGGCGGGGATCCCCTACAATGAGCAGTTCTTC
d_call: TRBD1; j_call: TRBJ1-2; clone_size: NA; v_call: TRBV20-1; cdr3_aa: CSAIPPGGGYTF; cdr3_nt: TGCAGTGCTATCCCGCCAGGGGGTGGCTACACCTTC
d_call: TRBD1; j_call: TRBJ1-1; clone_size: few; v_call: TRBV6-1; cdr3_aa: CASRYGQGSEAFF; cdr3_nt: TGTGCCAGCAGGTATGGACAGGGATCGGAAGCTTTCTTT
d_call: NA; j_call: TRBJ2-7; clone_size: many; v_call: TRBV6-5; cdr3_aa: CASSPQGVYEQYF; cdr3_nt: TGTGCCAGCTCCCCCCAGGGCGTCTACGAGCAGTACTTC
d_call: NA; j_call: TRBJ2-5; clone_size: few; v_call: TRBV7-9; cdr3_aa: CASSFGTWGQETQYF; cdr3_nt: TGTGCCAGCAGCTTCGGGACCTGGGGCCAAGAGACCCAGTACTTC
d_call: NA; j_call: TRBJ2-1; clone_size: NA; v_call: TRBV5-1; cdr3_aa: CASSLGMGALYNEQFF; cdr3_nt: TGCGCCAGCAGCTTGGGTATGGGGGCCCTCTACAATGAGCAGTTCTTC
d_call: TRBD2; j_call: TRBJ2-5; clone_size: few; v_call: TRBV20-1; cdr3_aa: CSAKGLAGGLLVPTGKTQYF; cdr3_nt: TGCAGTGCTAAAGGACTAGCGGGGGGCTTGCTCGTCCCCACAGGAAAGACCCAGTACTTC
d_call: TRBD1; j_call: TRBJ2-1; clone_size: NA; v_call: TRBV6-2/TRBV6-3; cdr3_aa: CASSYSRGRDSYNEQFF; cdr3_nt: TGTGCCAGCAGTTACTCGAGGGGTCGGGACAGCTACAATGAGCAGTTCTTC
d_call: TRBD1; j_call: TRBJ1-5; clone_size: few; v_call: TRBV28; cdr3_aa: CAGRTGEQPQHF; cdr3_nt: TGTGCCGGTAGGACAGGGGAACAGCCCCAGCATTTT
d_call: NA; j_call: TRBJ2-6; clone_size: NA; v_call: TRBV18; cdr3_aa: CASSPQVQGANVLTF; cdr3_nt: TGTGCCAGCTCACCACAAGTGCAGGGTGCCAACGTCCTGACTTTC
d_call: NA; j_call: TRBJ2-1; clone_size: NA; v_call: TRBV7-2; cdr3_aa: CASSFTRSYNEQFF; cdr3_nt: TGTGCCAGCAGCTTTACACGGTCCTACAATGAGCAGTTCTTC
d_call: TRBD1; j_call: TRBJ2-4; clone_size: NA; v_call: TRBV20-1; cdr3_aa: CSAADGQGAKTIQYF; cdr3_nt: TGCAGTGCGGCCGACGGACAGGGGGCGAAAACCATTCAGTACTTC
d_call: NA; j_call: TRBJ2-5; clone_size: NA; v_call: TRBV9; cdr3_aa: CASSSRPSRRGPQETQYF; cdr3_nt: TGTGCCAGCAGCTCGAGGCCTTCCCGCCGGGGGCCACAAGAGACCCAGTACTTC
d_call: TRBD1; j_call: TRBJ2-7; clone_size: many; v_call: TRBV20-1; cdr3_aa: CSVPGQGAVEQYF; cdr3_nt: TGCAGTGTACCGGGACAGGGCGCAGTTGAGCAGTACTTC
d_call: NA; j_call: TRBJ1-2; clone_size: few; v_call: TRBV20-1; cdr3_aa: CSARDRRDTGAGYGYTF; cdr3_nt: TGCAGTGCTAGAGATAGAAGGGATACGGGGGCAGGGTATGGCTACACCTTC
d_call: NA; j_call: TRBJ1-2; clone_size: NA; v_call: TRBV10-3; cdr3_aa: CAISDLVNDGYIF; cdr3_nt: TGTGCCATCAGCGACCTCGTAAATGATGGCTACATCTTC
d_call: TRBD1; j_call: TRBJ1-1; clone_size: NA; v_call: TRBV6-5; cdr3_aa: CASSYSTRGGTEAFF; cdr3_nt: TGTGCCAGCAGTTACTCGACCAGGGGGGGAACTGAAGCTTTCTTT
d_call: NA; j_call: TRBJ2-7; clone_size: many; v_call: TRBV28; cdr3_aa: CASSPGGSSSYEQYF; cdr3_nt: TGTGCCAGCAGTCCCGGTGGGAGCTCATCCTACGAGCAGTACTTC
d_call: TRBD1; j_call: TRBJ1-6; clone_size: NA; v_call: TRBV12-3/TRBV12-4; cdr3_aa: CAGSLVRGRMSSYNSPLHF; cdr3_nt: TGTGCCGGCAGTTTAGTCAGGGGGCGAATGAGCTCCTATAATTCACCCCTCCACTTT
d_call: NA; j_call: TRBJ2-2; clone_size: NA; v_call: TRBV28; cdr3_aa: CASSLRGVRTGELFF; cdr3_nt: TGTGCCAGCAGTCTCCGTGGGGTTCGGACCGGGGAGCTGTTTTTT
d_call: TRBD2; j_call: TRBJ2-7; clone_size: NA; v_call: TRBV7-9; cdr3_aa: CVSSSGGAGSYEQYF; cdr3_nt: TGTGTCAGCAGCTCCGGGGGGGCAGGGTCCTACGAGCAGTACTTC
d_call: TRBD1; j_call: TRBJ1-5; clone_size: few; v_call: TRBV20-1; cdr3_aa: CSAESTGAGQPQHF; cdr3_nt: TGCAGTGCAGAATCAACAGGGGCTGGTCAGCCCCAGCATTTT
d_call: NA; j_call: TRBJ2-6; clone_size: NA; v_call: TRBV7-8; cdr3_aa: CASSLDPGEAGANVLTF; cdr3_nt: TGTGCCAGCAGCTTAGACCCAGGGGAGGCTGGGGCCAACGTCCTGACTTTC
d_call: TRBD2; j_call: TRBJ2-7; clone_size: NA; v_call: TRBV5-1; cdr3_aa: CAGRLTSGTYEQYF; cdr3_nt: TGCGCCGGCAGATTGACTAGCGGGACCTACGAGCAGTACTTC
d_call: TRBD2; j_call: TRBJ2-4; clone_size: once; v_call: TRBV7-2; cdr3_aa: CASSPELAGENIQYF; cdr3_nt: TGTGCCAGCAGCCCGGAACTAGCGGGAGAAAACATTCAGTACTTC
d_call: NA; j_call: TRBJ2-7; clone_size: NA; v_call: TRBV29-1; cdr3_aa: CSVATANEQYF; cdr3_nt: TGCAGCGTTGCGACTGCTAACGAGCAGTACTTC
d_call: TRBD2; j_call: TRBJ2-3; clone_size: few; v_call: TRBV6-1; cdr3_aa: CASRRTSGATDTQYF; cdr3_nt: TGTGCCAGCAGAAGGACTAGCGGGGCCACAGATACGCAGTATTTT
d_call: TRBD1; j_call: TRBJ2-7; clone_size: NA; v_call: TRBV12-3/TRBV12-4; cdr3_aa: CASSPWDRGRYEQYF; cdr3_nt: TGTGCCAGCAGTCCCTGGGACAGGGGACGGTACGAGCAGTACTTC
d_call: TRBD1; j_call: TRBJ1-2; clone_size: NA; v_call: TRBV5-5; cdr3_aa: CASSLTGGWSYGYTF; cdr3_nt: TGTGCCAGCAGCCTGACAGGGGGCTGGAGCTATGGCTACACCTTC